The 27 T cell receptor beta chains listed next were all sequenced from one sample in a study of OX40 agonist ivuxolimab in advanced cancers. The protocol was immunoSEQ multiplex PCR, while the TCRdb copy is restricted to in-frame clones and leaves out a portion. The sample records tens of thousands of clones, approximately 86% being singletons. The material sequenced was CD4+ or CD8+ T cells sorted from blood, taken in a trial of the OX40 agonist ivuxolimab. These receptors were taken from an adult with an advanced solid tumor such as melanoma, head and neck, liver or kidney cancer.

This clone showed up just a few times. The genes are TRBV6-6 and TRBJ2-1; 9 bases fit TRBD1. Germline-derived CDR1 and CDR2 are MNHNY and SVGAGI (reference sequence). This CDR3 has 14 amino acids. J gave up 3 bases and V 6 bases, and 3 bases lay outside the gene matches. Here the CDR3 reads CASRRDRDYNEQFF. The CDR3 DNA follows: TGTGCCAGCAGGAGGGACAGGGACTACAATGAGCAGTTCTTC.

V is TRBV7-2 and J is TRBJ2-5; 7 positions match TRBD2. The CDR3 is 14 residues long. V shed 7 bases, J shed 4 bases, and the junction held 9 bases outside the gene matches. Germline CDR1 SGHTA, CDR2 FQGNSA. CDR3 DNA sequence: TGTGCCAGCATAATAGGCGGGGGAGTAGAGACCCAGTACTTC. Its translation is CASIIGGGVETQYF. The whole variable domain, remainder taken from reference TRBV7-2 and TRBJ2-5, is GAGVSQSPSNKVTEKGKDVELRCDPISGHTALYWYRQSLGQGLEFLIYFQGNSAPDKSGLPSDRFSAERTGGSVSTLTIQRTQQEDSAVYLCASIIGGGVETQYFGPGTRLLVL.

The CDR3 bases are TGTGCCAGCTCACCACGTTTCCAGGTTAGCACAGATACGCAGTATTTT. It specifies CASSPRFQVSTDTQYF. The chain carries TRBV18 and TRBJ2-3; D remains unclear. V dropped 1 base and J dropped 0 bases, with 11 bases sitting between them. The CDR3 runs 16 residues. The germline V gene has CDR1 KGHSH and CDR2 LQKENI.

The chain joins TRBV4-2 to TRBJ1-2, with 7 bases identical to TRBD1. The CDR3 loop spans 15 amino acids. Germline V gene lookup returns CDR1 LGHNA and CDR2 YNFKEQ. The ends lost 0 bases at V and 2 bases at J; junction bases unmatched: 3. CDR3 loop: CASSQEEGANYGYTF. CDR3 DNA sequence: TGTGCCAGCAGCCAAGAAGAGGGGGCGAACTATGGCTACACCTTC.

This chain joins TRBV10-3 and TRBJ2-5; TRBD2 matches at 7 bases. The junction had 8 bases not matched to a gene; V was cut back by 6 bases and J by 4 bases. This CDR3 has 14 residues. Germline V gives CDR1 ENHRY, CDR2 SYGVKD. The CDR3 DNA reads as TGTGCCATCAGGGGGGACTATGAGGGAGAGACCCAGTACTTC. Protein: CAIRGDYEGETQYF.

CDR3 DNA: TGTGCCAGCAGTTATACGATACGGACTCAGAACACCGGGGAGCTGTTTTTT. Residues: CASSYTIRTQNTGELFF. The gene calls are TRBV9 and TRBJ2-2, with a tentative D call TRBD2 (5 bases). This CDR3 is built from 17 residues. Germline assignment: CDR1 SGDLS and CDR2 YYNGEE. Trimming took off 5 bases at V and 1 base at J, with 18 bases between the two ends.

The chain is built from TRBV15 and TRBJ1-4, with 7 nucleotides matching TRBD1. Germline V lookup: CDR1 LNHNV, CDR2 YYDKDF (reference sequence). The CDR3 spans 17 residues. The V and J ends lost 1 base and 4 bases, in that order; junction bases with no gene match: 9. The CDR3 region is CATSRGEGQRDNEKLFF. In DNA, the CDR3 is TGTGCCACCAGCAGAGGTGAGGGACAGAGAGATAATGAAAAACTGTTTTTT. Full variable domain (outside the CDR3, taken from reference TRBV15 and TRBJ1-4): DAMVIQNPRYQVTQFGKPVTLSCSQTLNHNVMYWYQQKSSQAPKLLFHYYDKDFNNEADTPDNFQSRRPNTSFCFLDIRSPGLGDTAMYLCATSRGEGQRDNEKLFFGSGTQLSVL.

The chain employs TRBV5-1 and TRBJ2-3, with TRBD1 identical over 7 bases. Unmatched junction bases numbered 2, after V lost 0 bases and J lost 4 bases. From germline, CDR1 is SGHRS and CDR2 YFSETQ. The CDR3 loop spans 14 amino acids. The CDR3 spells CASSLGQGADTQYF. The CDR3 nucleotides are TGCGCCAGCAGCTTGGGGCAGGGGGCAGATACGCAGTATTTT.

This sequence joins TRBV7-2 and TRBJ2-5; D may correspond to TRBD1 or TRBD2 (5 bases each). This CDR3 has 16 amino acids. The germline V gene has CDR1 SGHTA and CDR2 FQGNSA. V lost 2 bases and J 5 bases, leaving 18 bases between the germline ends. The CDR3 reads CASSLRLGPGGETQYF. The CDR3 region has the DNA TGTGCCAGCAGCTTAAGACTGGGACCCGGCGGGGAGACCCAGTACTTC.

The chain uses TRBV7-9 and TRBJ1-1; the match to TRBD1 covers 9 bases. J gave up 9 bases and V 1 base, and 3 bases lay outside the gene matches. Germline loops: CDR1 SEHNR, CDR2 FQNEAQ (reference sequence). The CDR3 extends over 13 amino acids. The CDR3 protein is CASSLVGQGKAFF. CDR3 DNA sequence: TGTGCCAGCAGCTTAGTTGGACAGGGGAAAGCTTTCTTT. Supplemented by reference TRBV7-9 and TRBJ1-1, the full variable domain reads DTGVSQNPRHKITKRGQNVTFRCDPISEHNRLYWYRQTLGQGPEFLTYFQNEAQLEKSRLLSDRFSAERPKGSFSTLEIQRTEQGDSAMYLCASSLVGQGKAFFGQGTRLTVV.

The genes are TRBV7-3 and TRBJ2-2; 9 nucleotides align to TRBD2. The CDR3 is 15 residues long. V was pared by 3 bases and J by 5 bases, with 4 bases of the junction left unmatched. Germline V gene sequence: CDR1 SGHTA, CDR2 FQGTGA. The CDR3 nucleotides are TGTGCCAGCAGCTTCGGACTAGCGCGTACCGGGGAGCTGTTTTTT. This encodes CASSFGLARTGELFF.

The V call is TRBV19, the J call TRBJ1-1; 10 bases fit TRBD1. Germline CDR1 reads LNHDA; CDR2 reads SQIVND (reference sequence). With V trimmed by 5 bases and J by 7 bases, 7 bases remained unmatched. This CDR3 comprises 14 residues. The CDR3 DNA reads TGTGCCAGTAGTGGAGACAGGGGGCGCGATGAAGCTTTCTTT. Residues: CASSGDRGRDEAFF.

In nucleotides, the CDR3 is TGTGCCACCAGCAGAGACCCAGGGGAACCCTACAATGAGCAGTTCTTC. Translated, it gives CATSRDPGEPYNEQFF. This rearrangement joins TRBV15 to TRBJ2-1; possible D gene TRBD1, 6 bases. Germline CDR1 LNHNV, CDR2 YYDKDF (reference sequence). Trimming removed 0 bases at V and 2 bases at J, with 11 bases between. The CDR3 contains 16 residues.

This chain connects TRBV28 to TRBJ2-1; 8 bases match TRBD2. The CDR3 runs to 15 residues. Germline lookup yields CDR1 MDHEN and CDR2 SYDVKM. J lost 7 bases, V lost 8 bases, and 13 bases had no gene match. CDR3 nucleotide sequence: TGTGCCAGCGAGGGGGGGTCAGCGGGAGATAATGAGCAGTTCTTC. Translated, it gives CASEGGSAGDNEQFF. Together with reference TRBV28 and TRBJ2-1, the CDR3 gives the full variable domain: DVKVTQSSRYLVKRTGEKVFLECVQDMDHENMFWYRQDPGLGLRLIYFSYDVKMKEKGDIPEGYSVSREKKERFSLILESASTNQTSMYLCASEGGSAGDNEQFFGPGTRLTVL.

This rearrangement joins TRBV27 to TRBJ2-1; D possibly corresponds to TRBD2 (6 bases). CDR3 size: 14 residues. Germline V gene data show CDR1 as MNHEY and CDR2 as SMNVEV (reference sequence). V gave up 5 bases and J gave up 6 bases, with 14 bases separating them. The chain's CDR3 is CASSHSWGVNEQFF. CDR3 coding DNA: TGTGCCAGCAGTCATTCATGGGGGGTCAATGAGCAGTTCTTC.

CDR3 in amino acids: CASSPTGGRDEQYF. Here the CDR3 DNA reads TGTGCCAGCAGCCCTACAGGGGGACGGGACGAGCAGTACTTC. The rearrangement uses TRBV28 and TRBJ2-7, with TRBD1 identical over 8 bases. The V segment lost 6 bases and the J segment 5 bases; nucleotides outside the gene matches: 9. The CDR3 consists of 14 residues. The germline V gene encodes CDR1 MDHEN and CDR2 SYDVKM.

This chain uses TRBV30 with TRBJ2-1; weak D call: TRBD1 (6 bases). The CDR3 covers 14 residues. Trimming removed 4 bases at V and 6 bases at J, with 16 bases between. Germline CDR1 GTSNPN, CDR2 SVGIG (reference sequence). CDR3 sequence reads: CAWILGQGSNEQFF. CDR3 nucleotide sequence: TGTGCCTGGATATTGGGGCAGGGGAGCAATGAGCAGTTCTTC.

This chain uses TRBV7-9 with TRBJ1-2; 9 positions match TRBD1. The CDR3 sequence is 12 residues long. Germline V lookup: CDR1 SEHNR, CDR2 FQNEAQ (reference sequence). V was pared by 6 bases and J by 7 bases, with 3 bases of the junction left unmatched. The CDR3 here is CASSGTGSGYTF. CDR3 in DNA: TGTGCCAGCAGTGGGACAGGGAGTGGCTACACCTTC.

The count of this clone is one. CDR3 amino acids: CASSKGGWGSTEAFF. CDR3 nucleotide sequence: TGTGCCAGCAGTAAGGGGGGCTGGGGGAGCACTGAAGCTTTCTTT. J is TRBJ1-1 and V is TRBV28, with TRBD1 as a possible D gene (6 bases). Germline lookup yields CDR1 MDHEN and CDR2 SYDVKM. V was pared by 5 bases and J by 4 bases, with 17 bases between. The CDR3 is made up of 15 amino acids.

V is TRBV4-3 and J is TRBJ2-3; D is unresolved. Germline assignment: CDR1 LGHNA and CDR2 YSLEER. The CDR3 has 14 residues. V lost 4 bases and J 3 bases, leaving 11 bases between the germline ends. The CDR3 bases are TGCGCCAGCAGCCCTGGTGTTCGGACAGATACGCAGTATTTT. This sequence encodes CASSPGVRTDTQYF.

The chain carries TRBV7-8 and TRBJ2-1, with TRBD2 identical over 16 bases. CDR1 and CDR2 from the germline V gene are SGHVS and FQNEAQ. The CDR3 contains 21 residues. V lost 0 bases, J lost 1 base, and 9 bases stayed unmatched. The CDR3 DNA reads as TGTGCCAGCAGCTTAGCACCGGGACTAGCGGGAGGGCCAAGGTCCTACAATGAGCAGTTCTTC. Protein: CASSLAPGLAGGPRSYNEQFF.

The chain joins TRBV5-1 to TRBJ2-4; no firm D call. The CDR3 covers 16 residues. In germline, CDR1 is SGHRS, CDR2 YFSETQ. Trimming stripped 4 bases from V and 0 bases from J, with 14 bases between. Here the CDR3 reads CASSNRTFLAKNIQYF. CDR3 bases: TGCGCCAGCAGCAACAGAACTTTCTTAGCCAAAAACATTCAGTACTTC.

The chain recombines TRBV19 with TRBJ2-5, with D unresolved. V lost 4 bases and J lost 1, with 13 bases in between. Looked up from germline, CDR1 is LNHDA and CDR2 is SQIVND (reference sequence). The CDR3 has 15 amino acids. The CDR3 is CASSKALGSQETQYF. CDR3 nucleotide sequence: TGTGCCAGTAGTAAGGCGCTGGGATCCCAAGAGACCCAGTACTTC. Using reference TRBV19 and TRBJ2-5 for the parts outside the CDR3, the full variable domain is DGGITQSPKYLFRKEGQNVTLSCEQNLNHDAMYWYRQDPGQGLRLIYYSQIVNDFQKGDIAEGYSVSREKKESFPLTVTSAQKNPTAFYLCASSKALGSQETQYFGPGTRLLVL.

This clone was detected a few times. The chain combines TRBV9 with TRBJ1-6, with D perhaps TRBD1 (6 bases). This CDR3 has 15 amino acids. Germline CDR1 SGDLS, CDR2 YYNGEE. V shed 1 base and J shed 7 bases, with 12 bases lying between them. The CDR3 sequence is CASSVQGPPNSPLHF. DNA of the CDR3: TGTGCCAGCAGCGTACAGGGGCCTCCGAATTCACCCCTCCACTTT.

This sequence joins TRBV7-3 and TRBJ2-3, with 10 bases aligning to TRBD2. CDR3 length equals 16 residues. Germline CDR1 and CDR2: SGHTA and FQGTGA. The J segment lost 4 bases and the V segment lost 2 bases, leaving 6 bases of the junction unmatched. CDR3 sequence reads: CASSLWVAGGPDTQYF. DNA for the CDR3: TGTGCCAGCAGCTTATGGGTAGCGGGGGGCCCAGATACGCAGTATTTT.

This clone was observed a few times. The chain is built from TRBV7-2 and TRBJ2-3; 7 nucleotides align to TRBD1. This CDR3 contains 14 residues. Trimming at V came to 6 bases and at J to 1 base, leaving 4 bases not matched to a gene. Per the germline V gene, CDR1 is SGHTA and CDR2 is FQGNSA. The CDR3 protein is CASSRDSRTDTQYF. The CDR3 DNA reads TGTGCCAGCAGTCGGGACAGCCGCACAGATACGCAGTATTTT.

The rearrangement links TRBV10-3 to TRBJ2-3; 7 bases match TRBD1. The CDR3 loop spans 14 amino acids. Trimming removed 9 bases from V and 4 bases from J; junction bases left unmatched: 10. Germline V CDR1 and CDR2: ENHRY, SYGVKD. The CDR3 sequence is CAITTGNDADTQYF. The CDR3, as DNA: TGTGCCATTACGACAGGGAATGATGCAGATACGCAGTATTTT.